The clone carrying this T cell receptor beta chain was seen just once. The J segment lost 3 bases and the V segment lost 4 bases, leaving 5 bases of the junction unmatched. Germline lookup yields CDR1 SGHAT and CDR2 FQNNGV. The CDR3 runs 15 residues. The PCR ran on 60 Vbeta and 13 Jbeta primers. The data were produced by immunoSEQ multiplex PCR, yet TCRdb's version contains in-frame clones alone and is incomplete. Here the sample spans about 200,000 clones, 75% to 85% being singletons. The data derive from a study of cytomegalovirus exposure and HLA in healthy donors. Healthy bone marrow donors made up the donors.

Material for sequencing was PBMCs. The V gene is TRBV11-2, the J gene TRBJ2-1; 8 nucleotides match TRBD2. The receptor was isolated from a woman aged 45-65 years in good health and CMV-seropositive. The CDR3 loop is CASSSWRGVYNEQFF. Here the CDR3 DNA reads TGTGCCAGCAGCTCCTGGCGGGGGGTCTACAATGAGCAGTTCTTC.